One and the same sample provided the 10 T cell receptor beta chains below, sequenced in a study of T cell changes during pregnancy in multiple sclerosis. Only in-frame clones appear in the TCRdb table, and some are missing; sequencing was by immunoSEQ multiplex PCR. The sample lists some 90,000 clones, about 92% occurring once. The sequencing here drew on peripheral blood, taken in the first trimester of pregnancy. These receptors all come from a female donor with multiple sclerosis, enrolled in a pregnancy study.

The table lists this clone with a few counts. V usage is TRBV12-5 and J usage is TRBJ2-1; 12 positions agree with TRBD1. CDR1 and CDR2 (germline): LGHNT, FRNRAP. There are 20 residues in the CDR3. V was pared by 1 base and J by 4 bases, with 14 bases of the junction left unmatched. The CDR3 bases are TGTGCTAGTGGTTTGGGCCGCGGGACAGGGGGCGCCGGTGGTTACAATGAGCAGTTCTTC. This translates into CASGLGRGTGGAGGYNEQFF. The whole variable domain, filled in from reference TRBV12-5 and TRBJ2-1, reads DARVTQTPRHKVTEMGQEVTMRCQPILGHNTVFWYRQTMMQGLELLAYFRNRAPLDDSGMPKDRFSAEMPDATLATLKIQPSEPRDSAVYFCASGLGRGTGGAGGYNEQFFGPGTRLTVL.

This chain links TRBV5-6 with TRBJ2-3, with D possibly being TRBD2 (6 bases). CDR3 length: 13 residues. CDR1 SGHDT and CDR2 YYEEEE come from the germline V gene. Trimming took 0 bases from V and 4 from J, leaving 6 bases between them. The CDR3 here is CASSLGGADTQYF. As DNA, the CDR3 is TGTGCCAGCAGCTTGGGCGGGGCAGATACGCAGTATTTT.

The rearrangement uses TRBV9 and TRBJ2-1; 10 bases are a match to TRBD2. The germline CDR1 and CDR2 sequences are SGDLS and YYNGEE. With V trimmed by 2 bases and J by 6 bases, 2 bases remained unmatched. The CDR3 consists of 14 residues. The CDR3 bases are TGTGCCAGCAGCGTTGCTAGCGGGAGCAATGAGCAGTTCTTC. The encoded protein is CASSVASGSNEQFF.

The rearrangement joins TRBV7-2 to TRBJ1-1, with a tentative D call TRBD1 (6 bases). Germline loops: CDR1 SGHTA, CDR2 FQGNSA. The CDR3 has 16 residues. Trimming removed 1 base at V and 0 bases at J, with 12 bases between. The CDR3 reads CASSLVGAGVNTEAFF. Here the CDR3 DNA reads TGTGCCAGCAGCTTAGTGGGTGCAGGGGTGAACACTGAAGCTTTCTTT.

The chain uses TRBV7-2 and TRBJ2-7; TRBD2 agrees at 12 bases. With 5 bases clipped from V and 4 bases from J, the junction kept 6 bases outside the gene matches. This CDR3 has 15 residues. CDR1 and CDR2 from the germline V gene are SGHTA and FQGNSA. The CDR3 sequence: CASSEGLAGIYEQYF. DNA for the CDR3: TGTGCCAGCAGCGAAGGACTAGCGGGAATTTACGAGCAGTACTTC.

A remark on this clone: The CDR3 carries no conserved terminal phenylalanine or tryptophan, so it likely arises from a read error. Because the CDR3's place on the DNA is in doubt, the DNA is left out and the CDR3 is given as listed by TCRdb. The rearrangement uses TRBV3-1 (or the pseudogene TRBV3-2) and TRBJ1-2; TRBD1 is the table's D call and was not checked against the DNA. Looked up from germline, CDR1 is LGHDT and CDR2 is YNNKEL (reference sequence). The CDR3 spans 8 amino acids, including both terminal residues. The CDR3 is CASSPGTT.

This chain uses TRBV6-1 with TRBJ1-1, with D uncertain. V was clipped by 2 bases and J by 1 base, with 11 bases between them. Looked up from germline, CDR1 is MNHNS and CDR2 is SASEGT. The CDR3 sequence is 15 residues long. The CDR3 region is CASSETPGKNTEAFF. The CDR3 region has the DNA TGTGCCAGCAGTGAAACTCCCGGGAAGAACACTGAAGCTTTCTTT.

The chain recombines TRBV7-8 with TRBJ2-7; 8 nucleotides align to TRBD2. J was trimmed by 5 bases and V by 1 base; bases with no gene match: 7. Germline-derived CDR1 and CDR2 are SGHVS and FQNEAQ. This CDR3 is built from 15 residues. Here the CDR3 DNA reads TGTGCCAGCAGCTTAGGTAGCGGGGTGAAAGACGAGCAGTACTTC. Protein: CASSLGSGVKDEQYF.

This rearrangement joins TRBV4-1 to TRBJ2-2, with D perhaps matching TRBD2 (5 bases). Germline V gives CDR1 MGHRA, CDR2 YSYEKL. This CDR3 region has 15 residues. Trimming removed 1 base at V and 2 bases at J, with 8 bases between. The CDR3 here is CASSQVGANTGELFF. As DNA, the CDR3 is TGCGCCAGCAGCCAAGTGGGAGCTAACACCGGGGAGCTGTTTTTT.

The rearrangement links TRBV25-1 to TRBJ2-3; possible D gene TRBD1, 6 bases. This CDR3 region has 12 residues. The germline V gene encodes CDR1 MGHDK and CDR2 SYGVNS. Trimming removed 5 bases from V and 5 bases from J, with 8 bases in between. CDR3 in amino acids: CASSSTGDTQYF. The CDR3, as DNA: TGTGCCAGCAGTTCGACAGGAGATACGCAGTATTTT.